Following are 6 T cell receptor beta chains from one sample sequenced in a study of T cells in Graves' hyperthyroidism and ophthalmopathy (dated by TCRdb to the late 2010s). Libraries were prepared through multiplex PCR. The sequencer listed for this sample is Illumina HiSeq 2000. TCR beta CDR3 regions were amplified from RNA transcripts. A first-round RT-PCR of the TCR CDR3 used the HTBI primer set with the Qiagen OneStep RT-PCR kit. TCRdb reran the public reads through fastp at Q25 and MiXCR, keeping productive beta chains. A single entry per CDR3 protein holds the most common genes and DNA from its merged rows. The sample table shows 400,000 to 550,000 distinct CDR3 sequences, and around 22% are seen once. The ten largest make up about 10% of the sample. The sequenced material came from blood. These receptors originate from a woman in her 30s with Graves' ophthalmopathy.

This clonotype occurred a few times. The rearrangement links TRBV7-3 to TRBJ1-5; a possible D gene is TRBD1 (6 bases). The CDR3 has 14 amino acids. Germline CDR1 SGHTA, CDR2 FQGTGA. The V end was cut by 5 bases, the J end by 7 bases, with 15 bases between. CDR3 in amino acids: CASSQSYTGQPQHF. CDR3 nucleotide sequence: TGTGCCAGCAGCCAATCTTATACAGGGCAGCCCCAGCATTTT. The complete variable domain, with remaining parts taken from reference TRBV7-3 and TRBJ1-5, reads GAGVSQTPSNKVTEKGKYVELRCDPISGHTALYWYRQSLGQGPEFLIYFQGTGAADDSGLPNDRFFAVRPEGSVSTLKIQRTERGDSAVYLCASSQSYTGQPQHFGDGTRLSIL.

The V call is TRBV6-2 or TRBV6-3, the J call TRBJ2-7; possibly TRBD1 for D (6 bases). The CDR3 totals 13 residues. Trimming took 6 bases from V and 3 from J, leaving 12 bases between them. The V gene's germline CDR1 is MNHEY and CDR2 SVGEGT. The CDR3, as DNA: TGTGCCAGCAGACAGGGTGGACTCTACGAGCAGTACTTC. Encoded protein: CASRQGGLYEQYF.

The chain has TRBV29-1 and TRBJ2-4; D possibly uses TRBD1 or TRBD2 (5 bases each). Between the trimmed V and J ends, which lost 7 bases and 8 bases, there was a span of 15 bases. CDR3 length equals 12 residues. Looked up from germline, CDR1 is SQVTM and CDR2 is ANQGSEA. CDR3 region: CSGWLGRDIQYF. CDR3 DNA sequence: TGCAGCGGGTGGCTGGGGCGGGACATTCAGTACTTC.

This chain joins TRBV28 and TRBJ1-5; TRBD1 is a possible D gene (5 bases). Trimming shortened V by 5 bases and J by 5 bases, and 10 bases separated the two germline ends. The CDR3 sequence is 13 residues long. The V gene's germline CDR1 is MDHEN and CDR2 SYDVKM. The CDR3 DNA reads as TGTGCCAGCAGTCCAGGGATACATCAGCCCCAGCATTTT. It encodes CASSPGIHQPQHF.

This clonotype was recorded only once. Since the CDR3 does not end with the conserved phenylalanine or tryptophan, this likely comes from a read error. V is TRBV15 and J is TRBJ1-5; D gene unclear. Germline V gene data show CDR1 as LNHNV and CDR2 as YYDKDF (reference sequence). This CDR3 is 14 amino acids long. V lost 7 bases, J lost 0 bases, and 10 bases lay in between. DNA of the CDR3: TGTGCCACCACAGCAGGAGTTAGCAATCAGCCCCAGCATGTT. It codes for CATTAGVSNQPQHV.

The V and J genes are TRBV28 and TRBJ1-2; possibly TRBD1 for D (5 bases). CDR3 length equals 15 residues. Trimming took off 4 bases at V and 5 bases at J, with 17 bases between the two ends. Germline CDR1 MDHEN, CDR2 SYDVKM. CDR3 nucleotide sequence: TGTGCCAGCAGTTATTTCTTACGGGGGACGTATGGCTACACCTTC. Translation gives CASSYFLRGTYGYTF.